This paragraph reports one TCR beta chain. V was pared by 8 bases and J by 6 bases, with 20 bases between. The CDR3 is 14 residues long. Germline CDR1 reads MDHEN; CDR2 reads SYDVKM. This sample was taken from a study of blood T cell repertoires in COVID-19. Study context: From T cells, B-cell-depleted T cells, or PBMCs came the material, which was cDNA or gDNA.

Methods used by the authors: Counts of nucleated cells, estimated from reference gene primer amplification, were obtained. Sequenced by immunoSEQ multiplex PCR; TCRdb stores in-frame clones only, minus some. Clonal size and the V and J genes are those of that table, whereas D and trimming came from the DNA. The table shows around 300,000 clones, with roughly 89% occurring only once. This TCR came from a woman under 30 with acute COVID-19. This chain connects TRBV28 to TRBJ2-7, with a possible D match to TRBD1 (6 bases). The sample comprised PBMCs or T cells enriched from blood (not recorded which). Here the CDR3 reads CASSQKGGRAEQYF. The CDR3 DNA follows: TGTGCCAGCTCCCAAAAAGGGGGAAGGGCCGAGCAGTACTTC.